This TCR beta chain was sequenced during a study of CD8 T cells in ankylosing spondylitis listed by TCRdb under 2017. Concerning the study at large: The study profiled T cell receptor beta repertoires in healthy donors and ankylosing spondylitis patients to find disease-linked TCR variants. The full study cohort comprised about 24 ankylosing spondylitis patients and approximately 100 healthy donors. Samples of peripheral blood were taken, and for ankylosing spondylitis patients, synovial fluid was collected as well. The paper's findings and limits, for the study overall: Blood from ankylosing spondylitis patients appeared to be characterized by a TCR beta motif made up of under ten highly homologous amino acid variants. In peripheral blood, the disease-linked clones were found at relatively low frequencies and had a CD8+ phenotype. Some TCR beta motif variants had previously been reported in synovial fluid and blood of reactive arthritis patients, which suggested common disease-initiation mechanisms. The disease-linked clones were reported to be significantly enriched in matched synovial fluid samples from ankylosing spondylitis patients.

Relative to germline, V is 9 bases shorter and J is 5 bases shorter, with 16 bases between their ends. The CDR3 covers 14 residues, taking in both the cysteine and the phenylalanine. Only the CDR3 part of the read is kept: 42 bases, read in frame from the first base. CDR1 KGHDR and CDR2 SFDVKD were looked up in the germline V gene. Of note for this clonotype: It lacks a known antigen. Per-nucleotide qualities are absent, and no much larger clonotype sits a single base away.

This sample was sequenced with an Illumina HiSeq 2500. Quantitative 5'-RACE with molecular barcodes was the method used to prepare the TCR beta libraries. From the authors' description of their analysis: To identify disease-linked TCR variants, a new computational method was used, one built on a probabilistic model of VDJ rearrangement. TCRdb's own reprocessing of the public reads used fastp at Q25 and MiXCR and kept productive beta chains. Duplicate CDR3 protein sequences are folded into a single record with the most common DNA and genes. What appears here as the V and J calls and clone size reflects TCRdb's work, not the paper's. Within this sample are 400,000 or so distinct CDR3 sequences, with roughly a quarter of them counted one time only. Of the sample, roughly 0.9% is held by the ten largest clones.

The chain joins TRBV24-1 to TRBJ2-1; the D call could be TRBD1 or TRBD2, with each sharing 5 bases. Sequencing was performed on blood, either unsorted or a sorted T cell fraction (not recorded which). The source is a male donor with ankylosing spondylitis. The base sequence is TGTGCCACCGACAGAGGACTTGGTCACAATGAGCAGTTCTTC. Its translation reads: CATDRGLGHNEQFF.